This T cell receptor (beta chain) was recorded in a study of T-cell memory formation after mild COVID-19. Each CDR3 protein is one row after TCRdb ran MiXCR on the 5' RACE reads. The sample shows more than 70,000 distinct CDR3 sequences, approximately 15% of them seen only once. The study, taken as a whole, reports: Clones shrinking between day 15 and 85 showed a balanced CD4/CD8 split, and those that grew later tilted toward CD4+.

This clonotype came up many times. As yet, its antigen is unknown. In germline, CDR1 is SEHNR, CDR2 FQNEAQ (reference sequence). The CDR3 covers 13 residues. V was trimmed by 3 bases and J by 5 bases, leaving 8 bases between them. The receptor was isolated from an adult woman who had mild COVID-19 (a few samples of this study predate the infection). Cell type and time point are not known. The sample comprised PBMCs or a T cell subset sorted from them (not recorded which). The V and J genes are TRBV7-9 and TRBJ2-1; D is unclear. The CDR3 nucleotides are TGTGCCAGCAGCTTGAGTGGCGACAATGAGCAGTTCTTC. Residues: CASSLSGDNEQFF. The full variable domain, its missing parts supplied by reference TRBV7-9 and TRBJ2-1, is DTGVSQNPRHKITKRGQNVTFRCDPISEHNRLYWYRQTLGQGPEFLTYFQNEAQLEKSRLLSDRFSAERPKGSFSTLEIQRTEQGDSAMYLCASSLSGDNEQFFGPGTRLTVL.